This T cell receptor (beta chain) was retrieved from a study of blood T cell repertoires in COVID-19. The table came from immunoSEQ multiplex PCR; TCRdb's copy has only in-frame clones and leaves some out. The data show about 300,000 clones, about 89% seen once. What the recovered Cohort 3 donors had was two negative PCRs, clearance, or symptom resolution. The CDR3 is 13 residues long. The ends lost 6 bases at V and 0 bases at J; junction bases unmatched: 5. Germline assignment: CDR1 SQVTM and CDR2 ANQGSEA. This chain joins TRBV29-1 and TRBJ2-7; the match to TRBD2 covers 7 bases. Sequences were obtained from PBMCs or T cells enriched from blood (not recorded which). This receptor was identified in a woman between 18 and 29 years old who had recovered from COVID-19. The CDR3 loop is CSVKGGSSYEQYF. As DNA, the CDR3 is TGCAGCGTCAAGGGCGGGAGCTCCTACGAGCAGTACTTC.